One and the same sample provided the 18 T cell receptor beta chains below, sequenced in a study of cytomegalovirus exposure and HLA in healthy donors. PCR was performed using 60 Vbeta and 13 Jbeta primers. The data were produced by immunoSEQ multiplex PCR, yet TCRdb's version contains in-frame clones alone and is incomplete. The sample shows 150,000 to 200,000 clones, nearly 80% of them seen only once. Sequencing used PBMCs. Every receptor here comes from a man aged 50-60 years in good health and CMV-seropositive.

The V and J genes are TRBV28 and TRBJ2-2; no definite D call. V lost 4 bases and J 1 base, leaving 4 bases between the germline ends. Germline V gene sequence: CDR1 MDHEN, CDR2 SYDVKM. The CDR3 runs 13 residues. The CDR3 DNA is TGTGCCAGCAGTTCAGGGAACACCGGGGAGCTGTTTTTT. Amino acid sequence: CASSSGNTGELFF.

The chain joins TRBV11-2 to TRBJ2-5, with a possible D match to TRBD2 (6 bases). Trimming shortened V by 6 bases and J by 5 bases, and 13 bases separated the two germline ends. Germline V gene lookup returns CDR1 SGHAT and CDR2 FQNNGV. The CDR3 spans 13 residues. The CDR3 DNA is TGTGCCAGCAGACCAGGCGGAGGGGAGACCCAGTACTTC. Translation gives CASRPGGGETQYF.

Only a few counts were recorded for this clone. The CDR3 DNA is TGTGCCAGCAGTGACTCGGAGGCCGGGGAGCTGTTTTTT. Translated, it gives CASSDSEAGELFF. The chain recombines TRBV6-4 with TRBJ2-2; D may be TRBD2 (5 bases). Looked up from germline, CDR1 is MRHNA and CDR2 is SNTAGT. CDR3 length equals 13 residues. Trimming pared 0 bases from V and 6 bases from J, leaving 5 bases between.

This clone was seen more than once but under ten times. This chain uses TRBV2 with TRBJ2-1; D gene unclear. Germline V gene data show CDR1 as SNHLY and CDR2 as FYNNEI. Trimming cost V 7 bases and J 3 bases, with 4 bases left between them. CDR3 length: 11 amino acids. The CDR3 DNA reads TGTGCCAGCACAAACTACAATGAGCAGTTCTTC. It is translated as CASTNYNEQFF.

This chain's CDR3 is CASSLGRTLLHEQFF. CDR3 in DNA: TGTGCCAGCAGCTTAGGGCGGACTCTTTTGCATGAGCAGTTCTTC. V and J are TRBV11-3 and TRBJ2-1; TRBD2 is a possible D gene (5 bases). Germline loops: CDR1 SGHNT, CDR2 YENEEA. The CDR3 spans 15 residues. V was pared by 1 base and J by 8 bases, with 15 bases between.

CDR3 nucleotide sequence: TGTGCCAGCAGCGCCGCATCCGGGACTAGCGAGCAAGAGACCCAGTACTTC. Its protein product is CASSAASGTSEQETQYF. The rearrangement links TRBV9 to TRBJ2-5, with TRBD2 matching over 10 bases. V shed 3 bases and J 2 bases; nucleotides not matched to a gene: 10. This CDR3 comprises 17 residues. Germline-derived CDR1 and CDR2 are SGDLS and YYNGEE.

This clone was seen only a few times. The rearrangement uses TRBV6-4 and TRBJ2-3; 14 positions match TRBD2. With V trimmed by 4 bases and J by 5 bases, 2 bases remained unmatched. This CDR3 comprises 15 residues. The germline V gene encodes CDR1 MRHNA and CDR2 SNTAGT. The CDR3 sequence is CASSAGTSGGDTQYF. CDR3 sequence (DNA): TGTGCCAGCAGTGCCGGGACTAGCGGGGGAGATACGCAGTATTTT.

This chain uses TRBV29-1 with TRBJ2-1; D possibly corresponds to TRBD2 (6 bases). Germline loops: CDR1 SQVTM, CDR2 ANQGSEA. The CDR3 runs to 16 residues. Trimming took 5 bases from V and 6 from J, leaving 23 bases between them. The CDR3 here is CSVSRDLTSSGNEQFF. The CDR3 DNA follows: TGCAGCGTTTCCCGGGACTTGACCTCCTCGGGCAATGAGCAGTTCTTC.

The rearrangement uses TRBV7-9 and TRBJ2-5, with 10 bases fitting TRBD2. The CDR3 is 16 amino acids. Germline trimming cut 5 bases from V and 2 bases from J; bases unmatched to any gene: 8. Germline V gene sequence: CDR1 SEHNR, CDR2 FQNEAQ (reference sequence). The CDR3 coding sequence is TGTGCCAGCAGCGATAATAGCGGGGGGCCTCAAGAGACCCAGTACTTC. Translation gives CASSDNSGGPQETQYF. Full variable domain (remainder filled in from reference TRBV7-9 and TRBJ2-5): DTGVSQNPRHKITKRGQNVTFRCDPISEHNRLYWYRQTLGQGPEFLTYFQNEAQLEKSRLLSDRFSAERPKGSFSTLEIQRTEQGDSAMYLCASSDNSGGPQETQYFGPGTRLLVL.

This rearrangement joins TRBV18 to TRBJ1-2, with D tentatively TRBD1 (6 bases). V was pared by 2 bases and J by 3 bases, with 16 bases between. Germline V gene lookup returns CDR1 KGHSH and CDR2 LQKENI. The CDR3 contains 16 residues. CDR3 sequence: CASSPLNRVGDYGYTF. Written as DNA, the CDR3 is TGTGCCAGCTCACCATTAAACAGGGTGGGCGACTATGGCTACACCTTC.

The chain links TRBV19 to TRBJ1-5, with 7 bases fitting TRBD1. Germline V gene sequence: CDR1 LNHDA, CDR2 SQIVND (reference sequence). J lost 0 bases, V lost 5 bases, and 7 bases had no gene match. The CDR3 is 16 amino acids. CDR3 protein: CASSVGTVYSNQPQHF. CDR3 in DNA: TGTGCCAGTAGTGTAGGGACAGTGTATAGCAATCAGCCCCAGCATTTT.

The V and J genes are TRBV25-1 and TRBJ2-7; 11 nucleotides match TRBD1. From germline, CDR1 is MGHDK and CDR2 SYGVNS. Trimming removed 5 bases from V and 7 bases from J; junction bases left unmatched: 7. CDR3 length equals 14 residues. The CDR3 region has the DNA TGTGCCAGCAGTTCTGGACAGGGGGCGCGGGAGCAGTACTTC. Translated: CASSSGQGAREQYF.

This CDR3 is CASSLLSFSRTTYGYTF. CDR3 DNA: TGTGCCAGCAGCTTGTTATCTTTTTCCAGAACTACCTATGGCTACACCTTC. The chain is built from TRBV5-6 and TRBJ1-2; no clear D. CDR1 and CDR2 from the germline V gene are SGHDT and YYEEEE. V lost 1 base to trimming and J lost 4 bases, with 20 bases between them. The CDR3 consists of 17 residues.

This clone was counted once. The chain combines TRBV25-1 with TRBJ2-7; D unclear. Germline V gives CDR1 MGHDK, CDR2 SYGVNS. V dropped 2 bases and J dropped 6 bases, with 14 bases sitting between them. CDR3 length: 14 residues. As DNA, the CDR3 is TGTGCCAGCAGTGAACTAGAAGCACCCCGCGAGCAGTACTTC. This gives the protein CASSELEAPREQYF.

The chain couples TRBV19 to TRBJ1-1; perhaps TRBD1 as D (6 bases). CDR1 and CDR2 from the germline V gene are LNHDA and SQIVND (reference sequence). With 7 bases removed from V and 0 bases from J, the gap between germline ends came to 15 bases. The length of the CDR3 is 15 residues. The CDR3 reads CASTHRNRVNTEAFF. The CDR3 nucleotides read TGTGCCAGTACCCACCGGAACAGGGTGAACACTGAAGCTTTCTTT.

This sequence joins TRBV7-8 and TRBJ2-1; tentative D call: TRBD1 (6 bases). The germline gives CDR1 SGHVS, CDR2 FQNEAQ. The CDR3 loop spans 16 amino acids. The V and J ends lost 1 base and 3 bases respectively, with 13 bases between them. Here the CDR3 DNA reads TGTGCCAGCAGCTTAGGGACAGCGGACTTCTACAATGAGCAGTTCTTC. Translating gives CASSLGTADFYNEQFF.

There are a few counts of this clone. The chain employs TRBV6-5 and TRBJ1-2, with D unclear. Germline values: CDR1 MNHEY, CDR2 SVGAGI. The CDR3 spans 12 residues. With 5 bases removed from V and 6 bases from J, the gap between germline ends came to 10 bases. CDR3 amino acids: CASSREGHGYTF. The CDR3, as DNA: TGTGCCAGCAGTAGGGAGGGTCATGGCTACACCTTC.

The chain joins TRBV4-1 to TRBJ2-5, with 8 bases fitting TRBD1. The CDR3 covers 16 residues. Germline V lookup: CDR1 MGHRA, CDR2 YSYEKL. V lost 1 base and J lost 1; bases outside the gene matches: 5. CDR3 DNA sequence: TGCGCCAGCAGCCAAGCGGCGGGACAGGCCCAAGAGACCCAGTACTTC. It yields the protein CASSQAAGQAQETQYF.